Below are 10 T cell receptor beta chains sequenced from a single sample in a study of T cell repertoires in cytomegalovirus infection. MiXCR, applied by TCRdb to the reads, yields one record per CDR3 protein. The sample has fewer than 200,000 distinct CDR3 sequences; approximately 14% are singletons. The sequencing input was PBMCs. These receptor sequences come from a human donor in good health (CMV status not recorded). Some clones in this sample may be carry-over from other donors' samples.

This clonotype appeared a few times. This chain joins TRBV6-2 or TRBV6-3 and TRBJ2-1; D might be TRBD2 (6 bases). Trimming stripped 3 bases from V and 8 bases from J, with 11 bases between. This CDR3 is built from 13 residues. The germline gives CDR1 MNHEY, CDR2 SVGEGT. CDR3 sequence: CASSYSERDEQFF. CDR3 DNA sequence: TGTGCCAGCAGTTATTCGGAGCGGGATGAGCAGTTCTTC.

The V and J genes are TRBV7-9 and TRBJ1-6; no firm D call. This CDR3 is 14 amino acids long. The germline CDR1 and CDR2 sequences are SEHNR and FQNEAQ (reference sequence). Trimming cost V 1 base and J 9 bases, with 10 bases left between them. Written as DNA, the CDR3 is TGTGCCAGCAGCTTAGGCACGGCGGGTTCACCCCTCCACTTT. Translation gives CASSLGTAGSPLHF. Together with reference TRBV7-9 and TRBJ1-6, the CDR3 gives the full variable domain: DTGVSQNPRHKITKRGQNVTFRCDPISEHNRLYWYRQTLGQGPEFLTYFQNEAQLEKSRLLSDRFSAERPKGSFSTLEIQRTEQGDSAMYLCASSLGTAGSPLHFGNGTRLTVT.

The chain is built from TRBV5-5 and TRBJ2-1; D uncertain. The CDR3 covers 16 residues. The germline CDR1 and CDR2 sequences are SGHKS and YYEKEE (reference sequence). Trimming stripped 0 bases from V and 0 bases from J, with 10 bases between. CDR3 DNA sequence: TGTGCCAGCAGCTTGGAGGCGGCCAGCTCCTACAATGAGCAGTTCTTC. Encoded protein: CASSLEAASSYNEQFF.

This sequence joins TRBV28 and TRBJ2-3; 8 bases line up with TRBD2. The ends lost 2 bases at V and 6 bases at J; junction bases unmatched: 13. The CDR3 runs 17 residues. Germline lookup yields CDR1 MDHEN and CDR2 SYDVKM. This CDR3 reads CASSLGGLAPGVDTQYF. CDR3 coding DNA: TGTGCCAGCAGTTTAGGAGGACTAGCCCCAGGAGTTGATACGCAGTATTTT.

This clonotype was observed many times. The chain is built from TRBV5-4 and TRBJ1-1, with a tentative D call TRBD1 (5 bases). V was shortened by 3 bases and J by 1 base, with 16 bases between the two germline ends. CDR1 SGHNT and CDR2 YYREEE come from the germline V gene (reference sequence). This CDR3 comprises 16 residues. CDR3 residues: CASSYDPGPRNTEAFF. CDR3 coding DNA: TGTGCCAGCAGCTATGACCCGGGACCGCGGAACACTGAAGCTTTCTTT. The full variable domain, rest sourced from reference TRBV5-4 and TRBJ1-1, is ETGVTQSPTHLIKTRGQQVTLRCSSQSGHNTVSWYQQALGQGPQFIFQYYREEENGRGNFPPRFSGLQFPNYSSELNVNALELDDSALYLCASSYDPGPRNTEAFFGQGTRLTVV.

This clonotype was counted a few times. The CDR3, as DNA: TGTGCCAGCAGTTTCGCCGGACAGGGAAGGAGTGAAGCTTTCTTT. This codes for CASSFAGQGRSEAFF. The chain combines TRBV28 with TRBJ1-1; TRBD1 matches at 8 bases. The ends lost 3 bases at V and 7 bases at J; junction bases unmatched: 10. The CDR3 spans 15 residues. Germline lookup yields CDR1 MDHEN and CDR2 SYDVKM.

At least ten counts were recorded for this clonotype. The J gene is TRBJ2-7, the V gene TRBV11-2; D is possibly TRBD1 (5 bases). Germline lookup yields CDR1 SGHAT and CDR2 FQNNGV. The V and J ends lost 0 bases and 5 bases respectively, with 11 bases between them. CDR3 length equals 14 residues. CDR3 amino acids: CASSLDRVTHEQYF. CDR3 sequence (DNA): TGTGCCAGCAGCTTAGACAGGGTCACCCACGAGCAGTACTTC.

This sequence joins TRBV7-9 and TRBJ2-4, with a tentative D call TRBD2 (7 bases). CDR3 length: 18 amino acids. CDR1 and CDR2 from the germline V gene are SEHNR and FQNEAQ (reference sequence). V shed 2 bases and J shed 0 bases, with 17 bases lying between them. CDR3 in amino acids: CASSLHGGLSLAKNIQYF. The CDR3 coding sequence is TGTGCCAGCAGCTTACACGGGGGGCTATCGCTAGCCAAAAACATTCAGTACTTC. The whole variable domain, remainder taken from reference TRBV7-9 and TRBJ2-4, is DTGVSQNPRHKITKRGQNVTFRCDPISEHNRLYWYRQTLGQGPEFLTYFQNEAQLEKSRLLSDRFSAERPKGSFSTLEIQRTEQGDSAMYLCASSLHGGLSLAKNIQYFGAGTRLSVL.

Ten or more counts support this clonotype. The chain carries TRBV4-1 and TRBJ2-5, with a possible D match to TRBD2 (7 bases). Per the germline V gene, CDR1 is MGHRA and CDR2 is YSYEKL. V was shortened by 0 bases and J by 5 bases, with 13 bases between the two germline ends. The CDR3 loop spans 15 amino acids. The CDR3 sequence is CASSQDPGRGETQYF. As DNA, the CDR3 is TGCGCCAGCAGCCAAGATCCAGGGAGGGGGGAGACCCAGTACTTC.

This clonotype was seen only a few times. The chain couples TRBV29-1 to TRBJ2-2, with D unclear. This CDR3 has 12 residues. V dropped 2 bases and J dropped 6 bases, with 7 bases sitting between them. Germline-derived CDR1 and CDR2 are SQVTM and ANQGSEA. The CDR3 DNA is TGCAGCGTTGAACAGGTCCCCGGGGAGCTGTTTTTT. Its protein is CSVEQVPGELFF.